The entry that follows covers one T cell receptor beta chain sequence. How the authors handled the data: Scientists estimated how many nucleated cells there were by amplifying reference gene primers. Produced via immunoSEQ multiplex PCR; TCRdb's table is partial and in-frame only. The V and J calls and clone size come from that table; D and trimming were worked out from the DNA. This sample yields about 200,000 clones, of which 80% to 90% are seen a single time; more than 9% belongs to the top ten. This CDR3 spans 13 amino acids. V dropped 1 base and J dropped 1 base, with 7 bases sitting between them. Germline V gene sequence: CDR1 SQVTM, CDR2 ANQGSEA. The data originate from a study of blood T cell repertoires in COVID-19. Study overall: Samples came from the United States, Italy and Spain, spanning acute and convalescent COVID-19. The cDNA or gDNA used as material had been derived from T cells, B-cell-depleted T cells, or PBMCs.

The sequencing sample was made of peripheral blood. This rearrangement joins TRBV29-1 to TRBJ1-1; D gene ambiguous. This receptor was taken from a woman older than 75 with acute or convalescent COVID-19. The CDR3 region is CSVEGGGNTEAFF. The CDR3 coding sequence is TGCAGCGTTGAAGGAGGAGGGAACACTGAAGCTTTCTTT.